This TCR beta chain stems from a study of shared clonotypes between healthy human individuals. Trimming removed 2 bases from V and 3 bases from J; junction bases left unmatched: 4. Germline V gene sequence: CDR1 MNHEY, CDR2 SVGAGI. The CDR3 contains 15 residues. With respect to this clone: The target antigen is unknown.

TCRdb's copy holds only in-frame clones and misses some; the assay was immunoSEQ multiplex PCR. The sample holds roughly 1 million clones, under 80% seen once. Donors had no recently reported acute infections or vaccinations and were HIV-negative. The study, taken as a whole, reports: Incompleteness in sorted-subset sequencing, despite large depth, was shown by rarefaction.

The sequence came from a man between 18 and 35 years old in good health. The gene calls are TRBV6-5 and TRBJ2-1, with TRBD2 identical over 7 bases. The sequenced sample was memory CD4+ T cells sorted from blood. Subset in this sample: CD45RA-negative fraction. CDR3 residues: CASSYGLADYNEQFF. CDR3 DNA: TGTGCCAGCAGTTACGGGCTAGCGGACTACAATGAGCAGTTCTTC.